This entry features one T cell receptor beta chain sequence. Trimming cost V 5 bases and J 7 bases; bases outside gene matches: 6. The length of the CDR3 is 13 residues. Per the germline V gene, CDR1 is MNHEY and CDR2 is SVGAGI. TCRdb passed the 5' RACE reads through MiXCR, listing each CDR3 protein once. The repertoire has some 200,000 distinct CDR3 sequences, more than 3% of them found once; the top ten carry around 3.3%. The data are from a study of T cells after yellow fever vaccination. The sequenced sample was CD4+ T cells sorted from PBMCs, obtained 10 days after the yellow fever booster vaccination. The sequence was obtained from a young man who received the YFV17D yellow fever vaccine. The genes are TRBV6-5 and TRBJ1-2, with 8 bases identical to TRBD1. CDR3 sequence: CASSKNRGAGYTF. The CDR3 DNA reads TGTGCCAGCAGTAAAAACAGGGGGGCTGGCTACACCTTC.